This TCR beta chain was found in a study of T cells in localized non-small cell lung cancer. The assay was immunoSEQ multiplex PCR, and TCRdb's table has in-frame clones only and misses some. The data contain roughly 35,000 clones, just over 90% of them singletons. Germline V gene sequence: CDR1 SGHVS, CDR2 FNYEAQ. The CDR3 contains 14 residues. V shed 1 base and J 5 bases; nucleotides not matched to a gene: 1. The chain carries TRBV7-6 and TRBJ2-3, with TRBD2 matching over 9 bases. The clonotype originates from a female donor of 60 years or more with stage I lung adenocarcinoma. The sample consisted of peripheral blood, taken before any cancer treatment. CDR3 in amino acids: CASSLGLAVDTQYF. The CDR3 DNA reads as TGTGCCAGCAGCTTAGGACTAGCGGTAGATACGCAGTATTTT.